The clone carrying this T cell receptor beta chain occurred a few times. Time point of the sample: pre-sensitization, week 0. Treatment meaning: therapeutic diphenylcyclopropenone sensitization with weekly scalp DPC. Researchers extracted total RNA from unfractionated whole blood. This entry comes from a study of human T cells and chemical hapten exposure. It was the library that attached unique molecular identifiers to individual cDNA molecules. One entry per CDR3 protein results from TCRdb running MiXCR on the RACE reads. The sample includes approximately 32,000 distinct CDR3 sequences, 9% to 15% of them seen just once. Trimming removed 5 bases at V and 4 bases at J, with 15 bases between. Germline values: CDR1 SGHTA, CDR2 FQGNSA. The CDR3 extends over 15 amino acids.

The specimen was whole blood, collected in connection with sensitization to the hapten diphenylcyclopropenone (DPC). The receptor's source is a woman between 40 and 55 years old with alopecia areata. Some clones in this sample may be carry-over from other donors' samples. The chain links TRBV7-2 to TRBJ2-1; TRBD1 is a possible D gene (6 bases). DNA of the CDR3: TGTGCCAGCAGCGCTCCGGGACAACAATACAATGAGCAGTTCTTC. It is translated as CASSAPGQQYNEQFF.